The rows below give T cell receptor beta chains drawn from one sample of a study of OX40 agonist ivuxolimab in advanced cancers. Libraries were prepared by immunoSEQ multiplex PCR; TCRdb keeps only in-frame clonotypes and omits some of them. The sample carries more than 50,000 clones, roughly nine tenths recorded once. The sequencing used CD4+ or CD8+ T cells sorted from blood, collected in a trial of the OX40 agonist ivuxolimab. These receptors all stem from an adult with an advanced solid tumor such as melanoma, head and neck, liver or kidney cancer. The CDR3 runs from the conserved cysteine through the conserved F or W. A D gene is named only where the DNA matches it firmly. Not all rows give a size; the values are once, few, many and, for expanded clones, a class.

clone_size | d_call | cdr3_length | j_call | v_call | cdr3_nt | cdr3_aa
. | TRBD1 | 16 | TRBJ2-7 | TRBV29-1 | TGCAGCGTTGAGATTGGGGGGACAGGGTCTTTCTACGAGCAGTACTTC | CSVEIGGTGSFYEQYF
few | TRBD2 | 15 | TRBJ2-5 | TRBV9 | TGTGCCAGCAGCGAGGGGACTAGCGTCCAAGAGACCCAGTACTTC | CASSEGTSVQETQYF
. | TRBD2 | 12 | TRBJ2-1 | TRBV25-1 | TGTGCCAGCAGCGGGAGGGGCAATGAGCAGTTCTTC | CASSGRGNEQFF
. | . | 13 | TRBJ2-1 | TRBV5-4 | TGTGCCAGCAGTGATAGCGTGAACAATGAGCAGTTCTTC | CASSDSVNNEQFF
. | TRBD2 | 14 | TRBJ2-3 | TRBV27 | TGTGCCAGCAGTTTGATAGCGGGATCAGATACGCAGTATTTT | CASSLIAGSDTQYF
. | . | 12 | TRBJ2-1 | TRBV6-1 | TGTGCCACATCTACTCCTTACAATGAGCAGTTCTTC | CATSTPYNEQFF
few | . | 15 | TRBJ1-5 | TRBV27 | TGTGCCAGCAGTCTGACAGCCTATAGCAATCAGCCCCAGCATTTT | CASSLTAYSNQPQHF
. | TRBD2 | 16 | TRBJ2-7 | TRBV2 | TGTGCCAGCAGTGAAGCGACTAGCGGGTTCTCCTACGAGCAGTACTTC | CASSEATSGFSYEQYF
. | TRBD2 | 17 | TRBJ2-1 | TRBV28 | TGTGCCAGCAGTTTCCCCGGACTAGCATTCTCCTACAATGAGCAGTTCTTC | CASSFPGLAFSYNEQFF
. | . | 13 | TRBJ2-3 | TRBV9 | TGTGCCAGCAGCGCGGAAGATGAGGATACGCAGTATTTT | CASSAEDEDTQYF
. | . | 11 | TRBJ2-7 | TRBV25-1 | TGTGCCAGCAGTGTGGGGGCCGAGCAGTACTTC | CASSVGAEQYF
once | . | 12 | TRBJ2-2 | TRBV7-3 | TGTGCCAGCAGCTCCGTAACCGGGGAGCTGTTTTTT | CASSSVTGELFF
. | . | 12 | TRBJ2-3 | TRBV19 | TGTGCCACCCTAGCTTGGTTCGGTACGCAGTATTTT | CATLAWFGTQYF
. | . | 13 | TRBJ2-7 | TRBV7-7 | TGTGCCAGCAGCTTAGAGGCAGGGTACGAGCAGTACTTC | CASSLEAGYEQYF
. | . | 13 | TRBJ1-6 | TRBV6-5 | TGTGCCAGCAGCCTCGGGGGCGGTTCACCCCTCCACTTT | CASSLGGGSPLHF
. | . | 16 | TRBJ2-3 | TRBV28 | TGTGCCAGCACCTCGGGGACGGGGCAGGGATCTGATACGCAGTATTTT | CASTSGTGQGSDTQYF
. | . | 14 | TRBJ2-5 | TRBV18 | TGTGCCAGCTCCCTACGAGGGGGGCAAGAGACCCAGTACTTC | CASSLRGGQETQYF
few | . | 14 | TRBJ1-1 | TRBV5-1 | TGCGCCAGCAGCTTGCGGGGACCGAACACTGAAGCTTTCTTT | CASSLRGPNTEAFF
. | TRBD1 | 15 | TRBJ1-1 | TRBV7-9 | TGTGCCAGCAGCTTAGGAGGCAGGGGGATCCCTGAAGCTTTCTTT | CASSLGGRGIPEAFF
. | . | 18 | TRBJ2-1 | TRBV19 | TGTGCCAGTAGTATAGATCTCGGGGTAGCTGAGAGCTACAATGAGCAGTTCTTC | CASSIDLGVAESYNEQFF
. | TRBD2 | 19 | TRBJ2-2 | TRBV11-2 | TGTGCCAGCAGCGCAGGACAGTTCGGGGCTAGCGGGAGCTCCGGGGAGCTGTTTTTT | CASSAGQFGASGSSGELFF
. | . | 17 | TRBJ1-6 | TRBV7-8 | TGTGCCAGCAGCTGGAGACAGCTAGGTAGAATGGATTCACCCCTCCACTTT | CASSWRQLGRMDSPLHF
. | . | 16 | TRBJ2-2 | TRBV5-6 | TGTGCCAGCAGCTTGGGGGCGGAGACGAACACCGGGGAGCTGTTTTTT | CASSLGAETNTGELFF
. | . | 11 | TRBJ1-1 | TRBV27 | TGTGCCAGCAGCGACAGCACTGAAGCTTTCTTT | CASSDSTEAFF
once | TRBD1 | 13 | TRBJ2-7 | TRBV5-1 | TGCGCCAGCAGCTGGGAAGACAGGGTCGAGCAGTACTTC | CASSWEDRVEQYF
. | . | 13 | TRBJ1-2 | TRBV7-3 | TGTGCCAGCTCATCGGACGTCCGCTATGGCTACACCTTC | CASSSDVRYGYTF
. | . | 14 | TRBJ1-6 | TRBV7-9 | TGTGCCAGCAGCCGGACAGACTATAATTCACCCCTCCACTTT | CASSRTDYNSPLHF
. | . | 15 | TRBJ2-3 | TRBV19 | TGTGCCAGTAGCAATGGGGCGGGGGCGACGGATACGCAGTATTTT | CASSNGAGATDTQYF
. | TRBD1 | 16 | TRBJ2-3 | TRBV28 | TGTGCCAGCAGCCTCACCGACAGGGCTGGGACAGATACGCAGTATTTT | CASSLTDRAGTDTQYF
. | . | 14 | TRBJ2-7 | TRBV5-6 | TGTGCCAGCAGCTTGGTGGACAGATCCTACGAGCAGTACTTC | CASSLVDRSYEQYF
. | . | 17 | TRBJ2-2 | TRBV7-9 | TGTGCCAGCAGCACAACTAACCTCGGGTGGCACACCGGGGAGCTGTTTTTT | CASSTTNLGWHTGELFF
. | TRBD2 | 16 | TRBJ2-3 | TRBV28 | TGTGCCAGCAGTCCCCCCCGGGGGGGGAGCACAGATACGCAGTATTTT | CASSPPRGGSTDTQYF
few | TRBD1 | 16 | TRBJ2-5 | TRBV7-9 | TGTGCCAGCAGCAAAATAAGCGGGACAGGGGTTGAGACCCAGTACTTC | CASSKISGTGVETQYF
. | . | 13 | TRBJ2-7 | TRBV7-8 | TGTGCCAGCAGCCTGGACCCTTACTACGAGCAGTACTTC | CASSLDPYYEQYF
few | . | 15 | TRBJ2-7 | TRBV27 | TGTGCCAGCTGCCCAGGCCTAGCGCCCTCCTACGAGCAGTACTTC | CASCPGLAPSYEQYF
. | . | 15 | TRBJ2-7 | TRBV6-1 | TGTGCCAGCAGGATGCAGGGGCTAGCGTGGCGAGAGGGGTACTTC | CASRMQGLAWREGYF
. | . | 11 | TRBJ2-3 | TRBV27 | TGTGCCAGCAAACTCACAGATACGCAGTATTTT | CASKLTDTQYF
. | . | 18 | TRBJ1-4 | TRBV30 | TGTGCCTGGGACGGGGGCTCCACGGTTCTCGCAACTAATGAAAAACTGTTTTTT | CAWDGGSTVLATNEKLFF
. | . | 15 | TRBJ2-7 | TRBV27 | TGTGCCAGCAGCCCAATGTCCGGGAATCCCTACGAGCAGTACTTC | CASSPMSGNPYEQYF
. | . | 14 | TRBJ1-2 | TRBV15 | TGTGCCACCAGCACGTACTCCACAGGACCCTTCTACACCTTC | CATSTYSTGPFYTF
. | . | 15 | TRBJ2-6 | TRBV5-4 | TGTGCCAGCAGCCCCACCCTCTCTGGGGCCAACGTCCTGACTTTC | CASSPTLSGANVLTF
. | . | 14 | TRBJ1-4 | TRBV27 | TGTGCCAGCGCCCTACGGGGGTTGATGGAAAAACTGTTTTTT | CASALRGLMEKLFF
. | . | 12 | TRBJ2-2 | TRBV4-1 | TGCGCCACCCGGGACCCCTCGGGGCGGCTGTTTTTT | CATRDPSGRLFF
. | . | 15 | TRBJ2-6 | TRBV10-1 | TGCGCCAGCAGTGACTCTATTACTGGGGCCAACGTCCTGACTTTC | CASSDSITGANVLTF
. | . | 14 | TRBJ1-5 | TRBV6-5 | TGTGCCAGCGGGGAACCCTCGGACGGTCAGCCCCAGCATTTT | CASGEPSDGQPQHF
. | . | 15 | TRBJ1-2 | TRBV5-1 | TGCGCCAGCAGCTTTACAGAAGGGAAGATCTATGGCTACACCTTC | CASSFTEGKIYGYTF
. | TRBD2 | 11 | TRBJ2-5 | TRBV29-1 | TGCAGCGTAGAGACTAGCGGAGATCAGTACTTC | CSVETSGDQYF
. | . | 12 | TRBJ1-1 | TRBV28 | TGTGCCAGCTCAGGGATTAACACTGAAGCTTTCTTT | CASSGINTEAFF